Presented here are 11 T cell receptor beta chains from one specimen sequenced in a study of PD-1 blockade in classical Hodgkin lymphoma. Time point specified: cycle 4 day 1 (C4D1), after more than five weeks of nivolumab. In every patient, relapse followed autologous stem cell transplantation, while exposure to brentuximab vedotin differed. With magnetic negative selection, CD4+ T cells were purified from PBMCs that had been thawed. Here immunoSEQ multiplex PCR was the method, and the copy in TCRdb shows in-frame clones only, minus some. This repertoire shows 30,000 to 35,000 clones, under 90% found once; its top ten account for about 0.82%. Sequencing used CD4+ T cells from blood, obtained before the fourth cycle of nivolumab. Source of these receptors: a human donor with classical Hodgkin lymphoma.

V is TRBV11-2 and J is TRBJ2-5, with 7 nucleotides matching TRBD1. Germline CDR1 reads SGHAT; CDR2 reads FQNNGV. Trimming cost V 1 base and J 4 bases; bases outside gene matches: 6. The CDR3 has 15 residues. The CDR3 reads CASSLVRQGGETQYF. CDR3 sequence (DNA): TGTGCCAGCAGCTTAGTACGACAGGGCGGAGAGACCCAGTACTTC.

This chain uses TRBV27 with TRBJ1-1; 7 nucleotides line up with TRBD1. After removal of 4 bases from V and 0 bases from J, the junction contained 8 bases not matched to a gene. Per germline, CDR1 MNHEY and CDR2 SMNVEV (reference sequence). The CDR3 is made up of 16 amino acids. CDR3 loop: CASSYTLTGVNTEAFF. In DNA form, the CDR3 reads TGTGCCAGCAGTTACACACTCACAGGGGTGAACACTGAAGCTTTCTTT.

This rearrangement joins TRBV7-9 to TRBJ1-5; D may be TRBD1 (5 bases). Germline-derived CDR1 and CDR2 are SEHNR and FQNEAQ (reference sequence). This CDR3 region has 14 residues. The germline V and J ends were trimmed by 5 bases and 6 bases, with 14 bases remaining between them. CDR3 DNA: TGTGCCAGCAGCCCAGGGAGTGAGGGTCAGCCCCAGCATTTT. Translated, it gives CASSPGSEGQPQHF.

The V call is TRBV29-1, the J call TRBJ1-1; no firm D call. This CDR3 is 13 amino acids long. Germline-derived CDR1 and CDR2 are SQVTM and ANQGSEA. Deletions cut 4 bases from V and 5 bases from J, with 14 bases between. The CDR3 region is CSVALDRGTEAFF. Written as DNA, the CDR3 is TGCAGCGTTGCTTTGGACCGGGGAACTGAAGCTTTCTTT.

V is TRBV2 and J is TRBJ1-1; the D gene is possibly TRBD1 (5 bases). V shed 5 bases and J shed 12 bases, with 16 bases lying between them. Per germline, CDR1 SNHLY and CDR2 FYNNEI. The CDR3 runs 12 residues. The CDR3 bases are TGTGCCAGCAGTTGGGATGGGACGGAAACTTTCTTT. Protein product: CASSWDGTETFF.

This rearrangement joins TRBV6-5 to TRBJ2-3; 9 bases are shared with TRBD2. V dropped 2 bases and J dropped 6; count of bases not matched to a gene: 9. The V gene's germline CDR1 is MNHEY and CDR2 SVGAGI. The length of the CDR3 is 16 residues. The CDR3 protein is CASSYLFGLALDTQYF. CDR3 nucleotides: TGTGCCAGCAGTTACCTCTTCGGACTAGCGCTGGATACGCAGTATTTT.

This clone occurred a few times. This rearrangement joins TRBV4-2 to TRBJ1-6, with a tentative D call TRBD1 (5 bases). CDR3 length: 16 amino acids. Germline V gene lookup returns CDR1 LGHNA and CDR2 YNFKEQ. Trimming removed 0 bases from V and 11 bases from J, with 17 bases in between. Here the CDR3 DNA reads TGTGCCAGCAGCCAAGATGCGGGGGGGAGATTTCCACCCCTCCACTTT. Translating gives CASSQDAGGRFPPLHF.

The genes are TRBV2 and TRBJ2-2; the D is unclear. Between the trimmed V and J ends, which lost 4 bases and 6 bases, there was a span of 6 bases. This CDR3 region has 12 residues. The germline CDR1 and CDR2 sequences are SNHLY and FYNNEI. The CDR3 here is CASSVHPGELFF. Here the CDR3 DNA reads TGTGCCAGCAGTGTACACCCCGGGGAGCTGTTTTTT.

V gene TRBV5-1 combines with J gene TRBJ2-2, with 13 bases identical to TRBD2. J lost 2 bases, V lost 4 bases, and 5 bases had no gene match. Germline assignment: CDR1 SGHRS and CDR2 YFSETQ. The CDR3 has 17 amino acids. In nucleotides, the CDR3 is TGCGCCAGCAGCGTGACTAGCGGGGGGCCAAACACCGGGGAGCTGTTTTTT. This sequence encodes CASSVTSGGPNTGELFF.

There are a few counts of this clone. The J gene is TRBJ1-3, the V gene TRBV28; no clear D gene. The V end was cut by 5 bases, the J end by 2 bases, with 13 bases between. The CDR3 length is 15 residues. From germline, CDR1 is MDHEN and CDR2 SYDVKM. CDR3 nucleotides: TGTGCCAGCAGTCTCTCCGGCACGGCTGGAAACACCATATATTTT. Its protein product is CASSLSGTAGNTIYF.

V gene TRBV15 combines with J gene TRBJ1-3, with 9 bases aligning to TRBD1. The CDR3 spans 16 residues. From germline, CDR1 is LNHNV and CDR2 YYDKDF (reference sequence). The V and J ends lost 3 bases and 7 bases, in that order; junction bases with no gene match: 10. The CDR3 protein is CATSSRSRDRDNTIYF. In DNA, the CDR3 is TGTGCCACCAGCAGCCGCAGCCGGGACAGGGACAACACCATATATTTT. Full variable domain (remainder filled in from reference TRBV15 and TRBJ1-3): DAMVIQNPRYQVTQFGKPVTLSCSQTLNHNVMYWYQQKSSQAPKLLFHYYDKDFNNEADTPDNFQSRRPNTSFCFLDIRSPGLGDTAMYLCATSSRSRDRDNTIYFGEGSWLTVV.